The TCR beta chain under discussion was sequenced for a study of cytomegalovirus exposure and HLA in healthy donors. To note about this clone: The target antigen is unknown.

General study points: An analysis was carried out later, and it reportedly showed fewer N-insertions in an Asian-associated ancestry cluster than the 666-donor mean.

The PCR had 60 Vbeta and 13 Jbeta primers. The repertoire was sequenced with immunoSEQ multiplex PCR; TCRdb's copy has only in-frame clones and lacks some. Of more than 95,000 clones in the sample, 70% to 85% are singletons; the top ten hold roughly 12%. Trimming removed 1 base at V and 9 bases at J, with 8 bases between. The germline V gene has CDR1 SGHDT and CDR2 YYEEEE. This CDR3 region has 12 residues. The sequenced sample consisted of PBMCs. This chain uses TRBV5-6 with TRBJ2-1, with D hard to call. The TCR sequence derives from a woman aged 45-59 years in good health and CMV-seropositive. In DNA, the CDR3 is TGTGCCAGCAGCTTGACAGTGGGTGAGCAGTTCTTC. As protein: CASSLTVGEQFF.